These T cell receptor beta chains were read from a single sample in a study of blood T cell repertoires in COVID-19. Repertoires were generated with immunoSEQ multiplex PCR, while TCRdb's copy carries only in-frame clones and drops some. The sample holds 160,000 or so clones, roughly 90% seen once. The sample was peripheral blood. These TCRs come from a man in his fifties or sixties with acute or convalescent COVID-19. Both conserved end residues are part of each CDR3. Fields, in order: D gene, J gene, CDR3 length, clone size, V gene, CDR3 protein, CDR3 DNA. The D gene is left open where the match is weak. Rows give clone size only sometimes, using once, few, many, or a class for an expanded clone.

>-|TRBJ1-6|16|once|TRBV30
CAWSAAVSSYNSPLHF
TGTGCCTGGAGTGCTGCGGTCAGCTCCTATAATTCACCCCTCCACTTT
>-|TRBJ1-2|13|-|TRBV7-2
CASSSPGGGGYTF
TGTGCCAGCAGCTCCCCGGGGGGTGGGGGCTACACCTTC
>TRBD2|TRBJ2-5|14|-|TRBV29-1
CSVIEGRGGETQYF
TGCAGCGTTATCGAGGGACGGGGGGGAGAGACCCAGTACTTC
>-|TRBJ1-5|13|-|TRBV30
CAWSQGMSQPQHF
TGTGCCTGGTCTCAGGGGATGAGTCAGCCCCAGCATTTT
>TRBD2|TRBJ2-1|14|-|TRBV5-6
CASSLRGGQNEQFF
TGTGCCAGCAGCCTGCGGGGGGGCCAGAATGAGCAGTTCTTC
>TRBD1|TRBJ2-1|16|-|TRBV12-5
CASGFNMGDSNNEQFF
TGTGCTAGTGGTTTCAATATGGGGGACAGTAACAATGAGCAGTTCTTC
>TRBD2|TRBJ2-7|14|-|TRBV3-1/TRBV3-2
CASKGRLAGDEQYF
TGTGCCAGCAAGGGGAGACTAGCCGGCGACGAGCAGTACTTC
>-|TRBJ2-2|13|-|TRBV6-6
CAIQGTSTGELFF
TGTGCCATCCAGGGGACCTCCACCGGGGAGCTGTTTTTT
>TRBD2|TRBJ2-7|16|-|TRBV9
CASSVGLAGGQVEQYF
TGTGCCAGCAGCGTAGGACTAGCGGGGGGGCAAGTCGAGCAGTACTTC
>-|TRBJ1-3|15|-|TRBV7-2
CASSHRHSPGNTIYF
TGTGCCAGCAGCCATAGGCACAGCCCTGGAAACACCATATATTTT
>TRBD1|TRBJ2-7|15|-|TRBV18
CASSPRTGGSYEQYF
TGTGCCAGCTCACCCCGGACAGGGGGCTCCTACGAGCAGTACTTC
>TRBD1|TRBJ1-4|15|-|TRBV19
CASSLDGRGVEKLFF
TGTGCCAGTAGTCTGGATGGCAGGGGGGTTGAAAAACTGTTTTTT
>-|TRBJ2-2|12|-|TRBV30
CAWWGDTGELFF
TGTGCCTGGTGGGGGGACACCGGGGAGCTGTTTTTT
>TRBD1|TRBJ1-1|15|-|TRBV5-4
CASRLPGQGITEAFF
TGTGCCAGCAGACTACCGGGACAGGGGATAACTGAAGCTTTCTTT
>-|TRBJ2-1|13|-|TRBV2
CASSDTGYNEQFF
TGTGCCAGCAGTGACACAGGGTACAATGAGCAGTTCTTC
>TRBD1|TRBJ1-5|15|-|TRBV3-1/TRBV3-2
CASSKGTGGNQPQHF
TGTGCCAGCAGCAAGGGGACAGGGGGCAATCAGCCCCAGCATTTT
>TRBD1|TRBJ2-5|13|-|TRBV12-3/TRBV12-4
CASTQNRGQTQYF
TGTGCCAGCACCCAAAACAGGGGCCAGACCCAGTACTTC
>TRBD1|TRBJ1-4|17|once|TRBV4-1
CASSRQTTGTAGEKLFF
TGCGCCAGCAGCCGACAAACGACAGGGACGGCGGGAGAAAAACTGTTTTTT
>TRBD2|TRBJ2-2|14|-|TRBV5-1
CASSLRAGAGELFF
TGCGCCAGCAGCTTGAGAGCGGGGGCCGGGGAGCTGTTTTTT
>-|TRBJ2-3|15|-|TRBV27
CASSLRSVSTDTQYF
TGTGCCAGCAGTTTACGTTCGGTCTCCACAGATACGCAGTATTTT
>TRBD1|TRBJ2-3|17|-|TRBV5-4
CASSLATGTGQTDTQYF
TGTGCCAGCAGCTTGGCCACCGGGACAGGGCAAACAGATACGCAGTATTTT
>-|TRBJ1-2|15|-|TRBV6-5
CASSYSTTGPGGYTF
TGTGCCAGCAGTTACTCGACCACGGGTCCGGGTGGCTACACCTTC
>-|TRBJ1-3|15|-|TRBV6-6
CASSPQGFSGNTIYF
TGTGCCAGCAGCCCCCAGGGTTTCTCTGGAAACACCATATATTTT
>-|TRBJ1-5|16|-|TRBV7-2
CASSAETGVRNQPQHF
TGTGCCAGCAGCGCCGAGACAGGAGTGAGAAATCAGCCCCAGCATTTT
>TRBD1|TRBJ1-2|17|-|TRBV5-1
CASSETGTGGASGGYTF
TGCGCCAGCAGCGAAACCGGGACAGGGGGCGCGTCAGGGGGCTACACCTTC
>-|TRBJ2-6|16|-|TRBV18
CASSPKGPTGANVLTF
TGTGCCAGCTCACCAAAGGGGCCGACTGGGGCCAACGTCCTGACTTTC
>TRBD2|TRBJ2-3|11|-|TRBV7-9
CASSETSGAYF
TGTGCCAGCAGCGAGACTAGCGGGGCCTATTTT
>-|TRBJ2-3|11|-|TRBV5-4
CASSSAGKQYF
TGTGCCAGCAGCTCCGCGGGCAAGCAGTATTTT
>-|TRBJ1-4|16|-|TRBV15
CATSSARRGFGEKLFF
TGTGCCACCAGCAGCGCTCGACGGGGTTTCGGGGAAAAACTGTTTTTT
>TRBD1|TRBJ1-5|15|-|TRBV6-5
CASSYGTGGNQPQHF
TGTGCCAGCAGTTACGGGACAGGAGGCAATCAGCCCCAGCATTTT
>-|TRBJ1-3|14|-|TRBV4-2
CASSQTGTGNTIYF
TGTGCCAGCAGCCAAACAGGGACGGGAAACACCATATATTTT
>-|TRBJ1-3|18|few|TRBV6-1
CASSESGQDFLGGNTIYF
TGTGCCAGCAGTGAGTCCGGCCAGGACTTCTTGGGAGGAAACACCATATATTTT
>-|TRBJ2-3|15|-|TRBV5-1
CASSLGDRLTDTQYF
TGCGCCAGCAGCTTAGGAGACAGGCTCACAGATACGCAGTATTTT
>-|TRBJ2-2|15|-|TRBV5-1
CASSSTSPNTGELFF
TGCGCCAGCAGCTCTACTAGCCCGAACACCGGGGAGCTGTTTTTT
>-|TRBJ1-2|12|-|TRBV12-3/TRBV12-4
CASSLFHYGYTF
TGTGCCAGCAGTTTATTCCATTATGGCTACACCTTC
>TRBD1|TRBJ1-1|16|-|TRBV19
CASSIDRGSVNTEAFF
TGTGCCAGTAGTATTGACAGGGGATCAGTGAACACTGAAGCTTTCTTT
>-|TRBJ1-3|14|-|TRBV7-2
CASSPRFSGNTIYF
TGTGCCAGCAGCCCACGGTTCTCTGGAAACACCATATATTTT
>-|TRBJ2-7|16|-|TRBV10-3
CAISDSPPATSYEQYF
TGTGCCATCAGTGACTCCCCCCCAGCGACCTCCTACGAGCAGTACTTC
>-|TRBJ1-1|13|-|TRBV2
CASRRGGSTEAFF
TGTGCCAGCAGGAGGGGGGGTAGCACTGAAGCTTTCTTT
>-|TRBJ1-6|14|-|TRBV10-3
CAIKGTGDNSPLHF
TGTGCCATCAAAGGGACGGGAGATAATTCACCCCTCCACTTT
>-|TRBJ1-1|13|-|TRBV6-1
CASTPRTNTEAFF
TGTGCCAGCACGCCTCGAACAAACACTGAAGCTTTCTTT
>TRBD1|TRBJ2-3|15|-|TRBV6-5
CASSPQGLGADTQYF
TGTGCCAGCAGTCCACAGGGGCTCGGGGCAGATACGCAGTATTTT
>-|TRBJ2-1|16|few|TRBV6-4
CASSGPPRTNKDEQFF
TGTGCCAGCAGTGGCCCCCCGCGGACTAATAAGGATGAGCAGTTCTTC
>TRBD1|TRBJ1-2|15|-|TRBV19
CASSIWTGSSYGYTF
TGTGCCAGTAGTATCTGGACAGGGAGCAGCTATGGCTACACCTTC
>-|TRBJ2-7|11|-|TRBV20-1
CSANRDYEQYF
TGCAGTGCTAACAGGGATTACGAGCAGTACTTC
>TRBD1|TRBJ2-7|14|-|TRBV29-1
CSGRATGSFSEQYF
TGCAGCGGCCGGGCGACAGGGTCCTTTTCCGAGCAGTACTTC
>-|TRBJ2-7|12|-|TRBV3-1/TRBV3-2
CASSQRWWEQYF
TGTGCCAGCAGCCAGCGCTGGTGGGAGCAGTACTTC
>-|TRBJ2-1|18|-|TRBV7-2
CASSLAGVAGLSYNEQFF
TGTGCCAGCAGCTTAGCAGGCGTGGCGGGCCTCTCCTACAATGAGCAGTTCTTC
>TRBD1|TRBJ1-1|14|-|TRBV27
CASGADRGGTEAFF
TGTGCCAGCGGGGCTGACAGGGGTGGAACTGAAGCTTTCTTT
>TRBD2|TRBJ2-1|16|-|TRBV2
CASSEWEGSSYNEQFF
TGTGCCAGCAGTGAATGGGAGGGGAGCTCCTACAATGAGCAGTTCTTC
>-|TRBJ1-1|14|-|TRBV5-1
CASSQRTGTTEAFF
TGCGCCAGCAGCCAAAGAACAGGGACCACTGAAGCTTTCTTT
>-|TRBJ2-5|15|-|TRBV6-5
CASSYRLGRGETQYF
TGTGCCAGCAGTTATCGGCTGGGTCGGGGAGAGACCCAGTACTTC
>-|TRBJ2-5|15|-|TRBV24-1
CATSDAGTAQETQYF
TGTGCCACCAGTGATGCGGGGACAGCCCAAGAGACCCAGTACTTC
>-|TRBJ1-4|15|-|TRBV5-8
CASSRTGRGSEKLFF
TGTGCCAGCAGCAGAACAGGGAGGGGTAGTGAAAAACTGTTTTTT
>-|TRBJ2-5|17|-|TRBV9
CASSVGEWWLGVQTQYF
TGTGCCAGCAGCGTGGGAGAATGGTGGTTGGGTGTGCAGACCCAGTACTTC
>TRBD1|TRBJ1-1|16|few|TRBV6-1
CASSEAPTGRNTEAFF
TGTGCCAGCAGTGAAGCGCCGACAGGGCGGAACACTGAAGCTTTCTTT
>-|TRBJ1-1|15|-|TRBV6-2/TRBV6-3
CASSKLQVGATEAFF
TGTGCCAGCAGTAAACTACAGGTTGGTGCCACTGAAGCTTTCTTT
>-|TRBJ1-2|15|-|TRBV6-2/TRBV6-3
CASSYSDRLNYGYTF
TGTGCCAGCAGTTACTCAGACAGGTTGAACTATGGCTACACCTTC